The T cell receptor beta chain under discussion was sequenced for a study of metastatic and nonmetastatic thyroid tumors. No treatment had been given to any patient before thyroid surgery. On this clone: Its specificity is unknown.

From the PCR reads, TCRdb re-called clones with MiXCR. Of around 16,000 clones listed, around 24% are singletons. V was shortened by 6 bases and J by 5 bases, with 32 bases between the two germline ends. Germline assignment: CDR1 SGHRS and CDR2 YFSETQ. The CDR3 has 20 amino acids. Study-wide results and limits: The reported finding was significantly higher TCR beta diversity in malignant thyroid tumors relative to benign nodules, in blood and tumor.

The sequence derives from a male donor with papillary thyroid cancer or a benign thyroid nodule (not recorded which). Some clones in this sample may be carry-over from other donors' samples. V usage is TRBV5-1 and J usage is TRBJ2-2; the D call may be TRBD1 or TRBD2 (6 bases each). Source material: tumor tissue. Here the CDR3 reads CASTLVGDGGATVWTGELFF. As DNA, the CDR3 is TGCGCCAGCACCCTGGTAGGGGACGGGGGCGCAACGGTCTGGACCGGGGAGCTGTTTTTT.